The clone carrying this TCR beta chain was counted ten times or more. Its antigen is not known. The V gene end was trimmed by 6 bases and the J gene end by 12 bases; junction bases not matched to a gene: 10. CDR3 length: 14 amino acids. The sample belongs to a study of response to subunit inactivated influenza vaccine. Findings and limits, study-wide: Authors suggested that a seasonal influenza vaccination recruits few new T cells each time.

TCRdb passed the RT-PCR reads through MiXCR, listing each CDR3 protein once. The sample has almost 250,000 distinct CDR3 sequences, 9% to 15% seen once; the top ten hold approximately 8.4%. The receptor comes from a man in his forties or fifties who received an inactivated influenza vaccine. The chain links TRBV12-3 or TRBV12-4 to TRBJ2-1; 11 bases align to TRBD2. The sample here was non-naive T cells sorted from PBMCs, taken roughly 2 weeks before vaccination. CDR3 nucleotides: TGTGCCAGCAGCCCTAGCGGGGGGTCCGCCGTGCAGTTCTTC. It translates to CASSPSGGSAVQFF.